These T cell receptor beta chains were read from a single sample in a study of cytomegalovirus exposure and HLA in healthy donors. Repertoires were generated with immunoSEQ multiplex PCR, while TCRdb's copy carries only in-frame clones and drops some. Seen here are roughly 180,000 clones, 75% to 90% observed once, and the top ten hold about 7%. The sequenced material came from PBMCs. Every receptor here comes from a man aged 18-30 years in good health and CMV-seropositive. Both conserved end residues are part of each CDR3. The order of the fields is V gene, J gene, clone size, CDR3 length, D gene, CDR3 DNA, CDR3 protein. The D gene is left open where the match is weak. The size field is filled for only some rows; it gives once, few, many or a size class.

V: TRBV18; J: TRBJ2-3; size: .; length: 15; D: .; DNA: TGTGCCAGCTCACCCTCGGTTCGAGGCACAGATACGCAGTATTTT; CDR3: CASSPSVRGTDTQYF
V: TRBV28; J: TRBJ2-7; size: .; length: 12; D: TRBD2; DNA: TGTGCCAGCAGGGGAGGGAGGTACGAGCAGTACTTC; CDR3: CASRGGRYEQYF
V: TRBV30; J: TRBJ1-3; size: .; length: 16; D: TRBD1; DNA: TGTGCCTGGAGGTTGACAGGGACATTCTCTGGAAACACCATATATTTT; CDR3: CAWRLTGTFSGNTIYF
V: TRBV5-4; J: TRBJ2-5; size: .; length: 12; D: .; DNA: TGTGCCGAAGGGGCTGGCCAAGAGACCCAGTACTTC; CDR3: CAEGAGQETQYF
V: TRBV29-1; J: TRBJ2-2; size: .; length: 14; D: .; DNA: TGCAGCGTTGAAGAGGGAGTATACACCGGGGAGCTGTTTTTT; CDR3: CSVEEGVYTGELFF
V: TRBV2; J: TRBJ2-2; size: .; length: 14; D: .; DNA: TGTGCCAGCATGCGGGCGGAGAACACCGGGGAGCTGTTTTTT; CDR3: CASMRAENTGELFF
V: TRBV28; J: TRBJ1-5; size: .; length: 15; D: TRBD1; DNA: TGTGCCAGCATCGGAGGACAGGGTGGAAATCAGCCCCAGCATTTT; CDR3: CASIGGQGGNQPQHF
V: TRBV2; J: TRBJ2-7; size: .; length: 15; D: TRBD1; DNA: TGTGCCAGCAGTGACAGACAGGGAAAAGGTTACGAGCAGTACTTC; CDR3: CASSDRQGKGYEQYF
V: TRBV2; J: TRBJ2-7; size: .; length: 15; D: TRBD2; DNA: TGTGCCAGCACCGCCGGGACTAGCGGTCTCTACGAGCAGTACTTC; CDR3: CASTAGTSGLYEQYF
V: TRBV27; J: TRBJ2-7; size: once; length: 14; D: TRBD1; DNA: TGTGCCAGCAGTTTAACGGCAGGGGGCTACGAGCAGTACTTC; CDR3: CASSLTAGGYEQYF
V: TRBV19; J: TRBJ1-1; size: .; length: 13; D: TRBD1; DNA: TGTGCCAGCAGGGGACAGGGCGACACTGAAGCTTTCTTT; CDR3: CASRGQGDTEAFF
V: TRBV7-2; J: TRBJ2-5; size: .; length: 13; D: .; DNA: TGTGCCACTACCCCCGCGGCGCAAGAGACCCAGTACTTC; CDR3: CATTPAAQETQYF
V: TRBV14; J: TRBJ2-1; size: .; length: 14; D: TRBD2; DNA: TGTGCCAGCAGCCAAACTAGCGGGAGGGGTGAGCAGTTCTTC; CDR3: CASSQTSGRGEQFF
V: TRBV11-2; J: TRBJ2-1; size: .; length: 14; D: TRBD2; DNA: TGTGCCAGCAGTCAAAGCGGGACCTACAATGAGCAGTTCTTC; CDR3: CASSQSGTYNEQFF
V: TRBV18; J: TRBJ1-1; size: .; length: 13; D: .; DNA: TGTGCCAGCTCACCGGCCCTCAGGACTGAAGCTTTCTTT; CDR3: CASSPALRTEAFF